This T cell receptor beta chain originates from a study of blood T cell repertoires in COVID-19. Study at large: Sample material is recorded as cDNA or gDNA derived from T cells, B-cell-depleted T cells, or PBMCs.

Germline V gives CDR1 GTSNPN, CDR2 SVGIG (reference sequence). CDR3 length: 15 amino acids. The germline V and J ends were trimmed by 1 base and 0 bases, with 12 bases remaining between them. Participants were aged roughly 18 to 89 years from approximately 25 US areas. Participants reported their clinical history, and cohort assignment relied on those reports. Sequencing used immunoSEQ multiplex PCR; TCRdb keeps in-frame clones, though not all of them. Of approximately 260,000 clones in the sample, approximately 86% were seen once. This clonotype was sampled from a woman in her twenties or thirties with acute COVID-19. V gene TRBV30 combines with J gene TRBJ1-1; D not certain. The material sequenced was PBMCs or T cells enriched from blood (not recorded which). The DNA of the CDR3 is TGTGCCTGGAGTGATTCTAGAGGGTTGAACACTGAAGCTTTCTTT. Encoded protein: CAWSDSRGLNTEAFF.